This note documents a single T cell receptor beta chain sequence. This specimen belongs to a study of blood T cells in healthy people across ages. Between the trimmed V and J ends, which lost 6 bases and 0 bases, there was a span of 14 bases. The CDR3 length is 14 residues. The V gene's germline CDR1 is DFQATT and CDR2 SNEGSKA (reference sequence). Next came a second PCR, run for about 7 to 11 cycles, which used a sample-barcoded 5' primer along with a J-beta primer mix. TCRdb passed the 5' RACE reads through MiXCR, listing each CDR3 protein once. Of 1.2 million to 1.5 million distinct CDR3 sequences listed, around 42% are singletons.

Sequencing was performed on blood. The genes are TRBV20-1 and TRBJ2-5; the D gene is possibly TRBD1 (5 bases). This TCR derives from a woman between 18 and 29 years old in good health. This CDR3 reads CSALGQPYQETQYF. In DNA, the CDR3 is TGCAGTGCGCTGGGGCAGCCGTACCAAGAGACCCAGTACTTC.